This T cell receptor (beta chain) originates from a study of T cell repertoires in cytomegalovirus infection. TCRdb re-called the reads with MiXCR, one entry per CDR3 protein. This repertoire shows about 890,000 distinct CDR3 sequences, roughly 30% found once; its top ten account for about an eighth. Comments on this clonotype: Its antigen is unidentified.

Germline assignment: CDR1 MRHNA and CDR2 SNTAGT. The CDR3 loop spans 15 amino acids. Trimming cost V 2 bases and J 5 bases; bases outside gene matches: 4. The specimen comprised cultured CD8+ T cells from PBMCs, sampled from culture after CMV antigen stimulation. This sequence originates from a human donor in good health (CMV status not recorded). Some clones in this sample may be carry-over from other donors' samples. The chain combines TRBV6-4 with TRBJ2-1; 9 bases map to TRBD1. The CDR3 DNA reads as TGTGCCAGCAGTGACGGGGGGACAGGGAACAATGAGCAGTTCTTC. Translating gives CASSDGGTGNNEQFF.